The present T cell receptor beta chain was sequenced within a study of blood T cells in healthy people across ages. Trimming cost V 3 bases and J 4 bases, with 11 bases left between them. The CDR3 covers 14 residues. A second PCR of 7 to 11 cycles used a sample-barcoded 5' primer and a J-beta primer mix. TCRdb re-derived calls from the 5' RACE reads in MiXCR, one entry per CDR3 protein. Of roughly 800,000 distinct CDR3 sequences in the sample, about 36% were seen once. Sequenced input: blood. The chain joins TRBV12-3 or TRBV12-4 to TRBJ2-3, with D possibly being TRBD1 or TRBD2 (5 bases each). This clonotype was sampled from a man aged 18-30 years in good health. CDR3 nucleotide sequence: TGTGCCAGCAGTTTTCGGCAGGGACCAGATACGCAGTATTTT. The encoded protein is CASSFRQGPDTQYF.